This T cell receptor (beta chain) originates from a study of T-cell memory formation after mild COVID-19. About the research overall: TCR clusters were mostly confined to one donor each. Study-level findings and limits: For contracting clones, CD4+ ones sat mainly in CM and EM, CD8+ in EMRA. The finding that pre-infection memory included some responding clones suggested that cross-reactive memory joined.

TCR alpha and TCR beta cDNA libraries carrying sample barcodes and UMIs were produced by 5'RACE using constant-segment primers. Via MiXCR, TCRdb re-called the 5' RACE reads, giving one row per CDR3 protein. In the table there are approximately 350,000 distinct CDR3 sequences, around 14% of which are singletons. In germline, CDR1 is SQVTM, CDR2 ANQGSEA. The junction had 3 bases not matched to a gene; V was cut back by 5 bases and J by 2 bases. The CDR3 spans 14 residues. About this clonotype: Antigen: not known.

Sample: PBMCs or a T cell subset sorted from them (not recorded which). This receptor was taken from a man younger than 30 who had mild COVID-19 (a few samples of this study predate the infection). Cell type and time point are not known. This chain uses TRBV29-1 with TRBJ1-6; 7 nucleotides agree with TRBD1. CDR3 nucleotide sequence: TGCAGCGTTCGGGACAGAGCCTATAATTCACCCCTCCACTTT. Its protein product is CSVRDRAYNSPLHF.